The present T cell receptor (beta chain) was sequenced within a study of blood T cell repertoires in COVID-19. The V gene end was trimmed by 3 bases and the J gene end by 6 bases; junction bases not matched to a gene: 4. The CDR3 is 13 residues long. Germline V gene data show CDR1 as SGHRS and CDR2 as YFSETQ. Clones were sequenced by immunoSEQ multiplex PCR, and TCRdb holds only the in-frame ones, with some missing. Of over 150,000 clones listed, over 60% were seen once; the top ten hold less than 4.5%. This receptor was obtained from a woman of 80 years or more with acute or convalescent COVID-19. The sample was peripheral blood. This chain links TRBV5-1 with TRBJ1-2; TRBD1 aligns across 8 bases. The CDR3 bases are TGCGCCAGCAGCTCCTGGACAGGGAATGGCTACACCTTC. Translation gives CASSSWTGNGYTF.